This TCR beta chain was observed in a study of cytomegalovirus exposure and HLA in healthy donors. This clone showed up just once. Antigen specificity is unknown. Findings and limits, study-wide: Sequencing likely generated an artifact that appeared as a cluster of highly shared sequence variants. Follow-up analysis later connected one missense variant in DCLRE1C with trimming of TCR beta V- and J-genes.

The PCR had 60 Vbeta and 13 Jbeta primers. Original methodology: It was a later analysis that counted tens of millions of unique TCR beta chains, of which roughly 10 million were shared. Clones were sequenced by immunoSEQ multiplex PCR, and TCRdb holds only the in-frame ones, with some missing. The DNA gave D and trimming, while V, J and clone size come from that table. The sample includes roughly 78,000 clones, around 64% of them seen just once. The sequence came from a man between 35 and 55 years old in good health and CMV-seropositive. Input material: PBMCs.

CDR3 protein: CASSLLQGPGYTF. CDR3 sequence (DNA): TGTGCCAGCAGTTTATTACAGGGGCCTGGCTACACCTTC. V is TRBV28 and J is TRBJ1-2, with 7 bases aligning to TRBD1. V shed 1 base and J 7 bases; nucleotides not matched to a gene: 3. Germline V gives CDR1 MDHEN, CDR2 SYDVKM. This CDR3 spans 13 amino acids.